Detailed here is one TCR beta chain. The assay was immunoSEQ multiplex PCR, and TCRdb's table has in-frame clones only and misses some. Altogether about 37,000 clones are present, around 90% being singletons, with the ten largest covering 62%. This sample was included in a study of blood T cell repertoires in COVID-19. Germline V lookup: CDR1 MNHEY, CDR2 SVGEGT. CDR3 length: 14 residues. Between the trimmed V and J ends, which lost 5 bases and 1 base, there was a span of 11 bases. This TCR derives from a man between 65 and 85 years old with acute or convalescent COVID-19. This chain links TRBV6-2 or TRBV6-3 with TRBJ1-2; D unresolved. The sample comprised peripheral blood. The CDR3 reads CASSHPRGNYGYTF. In DNA, the CDR3 is TGTGCCAGCAGTCACCCACGGGGTAACTATGGCTACACCTTC.